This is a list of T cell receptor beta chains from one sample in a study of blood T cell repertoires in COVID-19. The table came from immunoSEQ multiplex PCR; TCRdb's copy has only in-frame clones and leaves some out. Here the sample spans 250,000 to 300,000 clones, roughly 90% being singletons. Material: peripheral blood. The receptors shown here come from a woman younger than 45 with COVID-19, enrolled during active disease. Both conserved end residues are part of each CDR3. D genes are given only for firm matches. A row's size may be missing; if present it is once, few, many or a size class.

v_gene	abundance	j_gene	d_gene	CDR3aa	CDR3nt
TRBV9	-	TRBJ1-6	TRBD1	CASSAWDRIDLPLHF	TGTGCCAGCAGCGCCTGGGACAGGATAGACCTACCCCTCCACTTT
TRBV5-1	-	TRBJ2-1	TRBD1	CASSLPPSRQGGGNEQFF	TGCGCCAGCAGCCTCCCCCCTTCTCGACAGGGTGGTGGCAATGAGCAGTTCTTC
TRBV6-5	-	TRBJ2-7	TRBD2	CASSRTSDYEQYF	TGTGCCAGCAGCCGGACTAGCGACTACGAGCAGTACTTC
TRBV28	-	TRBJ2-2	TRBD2	CASSLTSGSTGELFF	TGTGCCAGCAGTTTAACCAGCGGGAGTACCGGGGAGCTGTTTTTT
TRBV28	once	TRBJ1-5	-	CASSLDLGRPQHF	TGTGCCAGCAGCCTGGATCTGGGCCGGCCCCAGCATTTT
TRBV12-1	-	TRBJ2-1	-	CASIKLSTSGTRKNEQFF	TGTGCCAGCATCAAGCTTAGTACGTCCGGGACTAGGAAAAATGAGCAGTTCTTC
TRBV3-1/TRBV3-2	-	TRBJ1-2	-	CASSQELGQWKNYGYTF	TGTGCCAGCAGCCAAGAGTTAGGACAGTGGAAGAACTATGGCTACACCTTC
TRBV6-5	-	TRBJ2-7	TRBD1	CASDRDSLYEQYF	TGTGCCAGCGACCGGGACAGTCTCTACGAGCAGTACTTC
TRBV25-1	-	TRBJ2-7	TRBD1	CASSESRQGWNEQYF	TGTGCCAGCAGTGAAAGCAGACAGGGGTGGAACGAGCAGTACTTC
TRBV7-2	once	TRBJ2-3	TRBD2	CASSSRLAVSTDTQYF	TGTGCCAGCAGCTCAAGACTAGCAGTAAGCACAGATACGCAGTATTTT
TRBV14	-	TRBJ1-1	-	CASSREEGWNTEAFF	TGTGCCAGCAGCCGAGAGGAGGGTTGGAACACTGAAGCTTTCTTT
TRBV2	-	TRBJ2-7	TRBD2	CASRGGLAGGPNEQYF	TGTGCCAGCAGGGGGGGACTAGCGGGAGGGCCCAACGAGCAGTACTTC
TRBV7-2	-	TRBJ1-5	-	CASSLDGGADQPQHF	TGTGCCAGCAGCTTAGATGGGGGCGCGGATCAGCCCCAGCATTTT
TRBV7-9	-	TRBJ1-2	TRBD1	CASSSPTGVTYGYTF	TGTGCCAGCAGCTCACCTACAGGGGTTACCTATGGCTACACCTTC
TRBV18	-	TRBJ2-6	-	CASSPQTSGANVLTF	TGTGCCAGCTCACCACAAACATCTGGGGCCAACGTCCTGACTTTC
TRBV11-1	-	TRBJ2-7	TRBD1	CASSLGTAIDSYEQYF	TGTGCCAGCAGCTTGGGGACAGCCATAGACTCCTACGAGCAGTACTTC
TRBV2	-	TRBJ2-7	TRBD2	CASRVREYSYEQYF	TGTGCCAGCAGGGTGCGGGAGTATTCCTACGAGCAGTACTTC
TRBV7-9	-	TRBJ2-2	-	CASSLGRAGRTAGELFF	TGTGCCAGCAGCTTAGGTAGGGCAGGGAGGACCGCCGGGGAGCTGTTTTTT
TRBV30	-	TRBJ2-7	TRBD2	CAWSVSTGGEQYF	TGTGCCTGGAGTGTAAGTACGGGGGGCGAGCAGTACTTC
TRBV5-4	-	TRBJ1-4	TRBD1	CASSLGQGEKLFF	TGTGCCAGCAGCCTGGGACAGGGAGAAAAACTGTTTTTT
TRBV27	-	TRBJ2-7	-	CASSSSRAAYEQYF	TGTGCCAGCAGTTCGTCCAGGGCGGCCTACGAGCAGTACTTC
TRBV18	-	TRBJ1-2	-	CASSPDRGYTF	TGTGCCAGCTCACCGGACAGAGGCTACACCTTC
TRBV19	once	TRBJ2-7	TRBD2	CASSRGLAQEQYF	TGTGCCAGTAGTAGGGGACTAGCGCAAGAGCAGTACTTC
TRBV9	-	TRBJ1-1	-	CASSSDRPNTEAFF	TGTGCCAGCAGCTCAGACAGACCCAACACTGAAGCTTTCTTT
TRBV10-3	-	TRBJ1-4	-	CAISPAGATNEKLFF	TGTGCCATCAGCCCAGCGGGGGCAACTAATGAAAAACTGTTTTTT
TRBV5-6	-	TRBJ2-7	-	CASSPGTHNSYEQYF	TGTGCCAGCAGCCCCGGGACACACAATTCCTACGAGCAGTACTTC
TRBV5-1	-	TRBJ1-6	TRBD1	CASSRDRANSPLHF	TGCGCCAGCAGCAGGGACAGGGCGAATTCACCCCTCCACTTT